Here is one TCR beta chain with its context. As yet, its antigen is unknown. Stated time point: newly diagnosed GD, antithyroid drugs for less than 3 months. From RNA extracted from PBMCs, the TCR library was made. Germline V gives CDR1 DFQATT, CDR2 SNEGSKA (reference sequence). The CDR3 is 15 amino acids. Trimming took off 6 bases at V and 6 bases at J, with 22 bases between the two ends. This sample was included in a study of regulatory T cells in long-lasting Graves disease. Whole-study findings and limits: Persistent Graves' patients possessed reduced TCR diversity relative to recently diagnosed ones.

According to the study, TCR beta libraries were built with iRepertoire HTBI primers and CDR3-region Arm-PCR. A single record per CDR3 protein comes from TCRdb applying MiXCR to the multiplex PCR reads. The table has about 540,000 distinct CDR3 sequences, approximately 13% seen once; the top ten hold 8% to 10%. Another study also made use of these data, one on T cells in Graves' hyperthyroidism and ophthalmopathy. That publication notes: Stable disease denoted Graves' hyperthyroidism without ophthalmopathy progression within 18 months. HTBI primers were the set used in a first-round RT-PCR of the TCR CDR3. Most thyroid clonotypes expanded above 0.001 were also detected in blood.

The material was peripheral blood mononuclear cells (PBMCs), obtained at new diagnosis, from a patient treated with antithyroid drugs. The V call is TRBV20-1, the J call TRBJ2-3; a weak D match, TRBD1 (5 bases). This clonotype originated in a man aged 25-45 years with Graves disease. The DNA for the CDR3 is TGCAGTGCGCGACCCGGACAAATTGTAGCTGATACGCAGTATTTT. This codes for CSARPGQIVADTQYF.